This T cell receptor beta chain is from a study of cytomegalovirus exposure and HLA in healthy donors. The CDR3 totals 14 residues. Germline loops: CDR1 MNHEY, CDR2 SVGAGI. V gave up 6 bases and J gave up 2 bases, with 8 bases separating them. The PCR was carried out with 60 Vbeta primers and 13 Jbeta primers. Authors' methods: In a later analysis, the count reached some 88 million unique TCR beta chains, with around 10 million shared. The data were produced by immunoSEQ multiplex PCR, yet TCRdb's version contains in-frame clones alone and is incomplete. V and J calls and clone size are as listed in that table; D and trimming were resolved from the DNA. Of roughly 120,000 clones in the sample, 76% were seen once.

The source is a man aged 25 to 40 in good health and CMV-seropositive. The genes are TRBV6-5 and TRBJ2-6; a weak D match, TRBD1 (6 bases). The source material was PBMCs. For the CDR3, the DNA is TGTGCCAGCAGGCAGGGGCCTGGGGCCAACGTCCTGACTTTC. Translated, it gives CASRQGPGANVLTF.